The 28 T cell receptor beta chains reported below all come from one sample, sequenced in a study of blood T cell repertoires in COVID-19. Libraries were prepared by immunoSEQ multiplex PCR; TCRdb keeps only in-frame clonotypes and omits some of them. The sample comprises tens of thousands of clones, around nine tenths of which are singletons, and around 16% rests with the top ten. Specimen: peripheral blood. All receptors come from a woman aged 55-69 years with COVID-19, enrolled during active disease.

This clone was observed a handful of times. The chain employs TRBV7-2 and TRBJ1-5; 7 bases align to TRBD1. V shed 2 bases, J shed 7 bases, and the junction held 8 bases outside the gene matches. The CDR3 covers 15 residues. Germline CDR1 SGHTA, CDR2 FQGNSA. The CDR3 spells CASSLRGQGEQPQHF. The CDR3 nucleotides read TGTGCCAGCAGCTTAAGGGGGCAAGGTGAACAGCCCCAGCATTTT.

V and J are TRBV5-4 and TRBJ2-7; 8 positions agree with TRBD2. This CDR3 has 15 residues. V dropped 4 bases and J dropped 0; count of bases not matched to a gene: 6. CDR1 is SGHNT, CDR2 YYREEE, per germline (reference sequence). Here the CDR3 reads CASSPGGVFSYEQYF. CDR3 bases: TGTGCCAGCAGCCCGGGGGGGGTTTTCTCCTACGAGCAGTACTTC.

The chain carries TRBV7-8 and TRBJ1-1; D gene unclear. The CDR3 runs 15 residues. Trimming removed 1 base from V and 4 bases from J, with 13 bases in between. Germline loops: CDR1 SGHVS, CDR2 FQNEAQ. CDR3 loop: CASSLEIPSGTEAFF. The CDR3 nucleotides are TGTGCCAGCAGCTTAGAAATCCCCTCGGGCACTGAAGCTTTCTTT.

This clone came up once. V usage is TRBV7-3 and J usage is TRBJ1-2; D may be TRBD1 (5 bases). CDR3 length: 15 amino acids. Germline V gene data show CDR1 as SGHTA and CDR2 as FQGTGA. V was pared by 3 bases and J by 3 bases, with 14 bases between. The CDR3 loop reads CASSLGPGPDYGYTF. The CDR3 coding sequence is TGTGCCAGCAGCTTGGGTCCAGGGCCTGACTATGGCTACACCTTC.

This chain uses TRBV19 with TRBJ1-2; 9 nucleotides line up with TRBD1. Germline V gives CDR1 LNHDA, CDR2 SQIVND (reference sequence). This CDR3 has 16 amino acids. With 9 bases clipped from V and 0 bases from J, the junction kept 11 bases outside the gene matches. The CDR3 loop reads CASALKGQGPNYGYTF. The CDR3 bases are TGTGCCAGCGCGCTAAAGGGACAGGGACCTAACTATGGCTACACCTTC.

This sequence joins TRBV18 and TRBJ1-5; a weak D match, TRBD1 (5 bases). Germline V CDR1 and CDR2: KGHSH, LQKENI. Trimming removed 3 bases at V and 6 bases at J, with 12 bases between. This CDR3 region has 14 residues. The CDR3 DNA sequence: TGTGCCAGCTCACCCCCGGGAGGGACTCAGCCCCAGCATTTT. As protein: CASSPPGGTQPQHF.

This clone was seen only once. V is TRBV11-2 and J is TRBJ1-6, with 8 positions matching TRBD1. J gave up 14 bases and V 5 bases, and 8 bases lay outside the gene matches. This CDR3 region has 13 residues. Germline-derived CDR1 and CDR2 are SGHAT and FQNNGV. In nucleotides, the CDR3 is TGTGCCAGCAGCCCTCAGGGGGCTCAGGCCCTCCACTTT. It specifies CASSPQGAQALHF.

The chain employs TRBV11-2 and TRBJ1-3; D call uncertain. The CDR3 has 15 amino acids. Germline V gene data show CDR1 as SGHAT and CDR2 as FQNNGV. V lost 5 bases, J lost 0 bases, and 11 bases lay in between. The CDR3 loop reads CASSPAGSSGNTIYF. In nucleotides, the CDR3 is TGTGCCAGCAGCCCAGCGGGGAGCTCTGGAAACACCATATATTTT.

This clone is a singleton in its sample. The V gene is TRBV18, the J gene TRBJ1-6; a weak D match, TRBD1 (6 bases). This CDR3 spans 15 amino acids. The V gene's germline CDR1 is KGHSH and CDR2 LQKENI. V gave up 4 bases and J gave up 7 bases, with 14 bases separating them. The CDR3 bases are TGTGCCAGCTCACTGGGTCGGGGGGCGAATTCACCCCTCCACTTT. Translated, it gives CASSLGRGANSPLHF.

The CDR3 reads CASSRQADQEQYF. In DNA, the CDR3 is TGTGCCAGCAGCCGACAAGCCGACCAGGAGCAGTACTTC. This chain connects TRBV7-2 to TRBJ2-7; D is unresolved. CDR3 length: 13 residues. Germline CDR1 and CDR2: SGHTA and FQGNSA. Trimming removed 5 bases at V and 7 bases at J, with 15 bases between.

The CDR3 loop is CASSYWLDSGYEQYF. CDR3 coding DNA: TGTGCCAGCAGTTACTGGTTAGACTCCGGCTACGAGCAGTACTTC. The chain employs TRBV6-2 or TRBV6-3 and TRBJ2-7, with D uncertain. The CDR3 is made up of 15 amino acids. Trimming took 1 base from V and 3 from J, leaving 13 bases between them. The germline V gene has CDR1 MNHEY and CDR2 SVGEGT.

The chain uses TRBV27 and TRBJ2-7, with 8 positions matching TRBD1. Germline CDR1 and CDR2: MNHEY and SMNVEV (reference sequence). The CDR3 spans 15 residues. The trim removed 5 bases at V and 1 base at J, leaving 7 bases unmatched. The CDR3 is CASSLRGLWSYEQYF. In nucleotides, the CDR3 is TGTGCCAGCAGTCTCAGGGGGCTGTGGTCCTACGAGCAGTACTTC.

The J gene is TRBJ1-6, the V gene TRBV7-2; 7 nucleotides match TRBD1. Looked up from germline, CDR1 is SGHTA and CDR2 is FQGNSA. J was trimmed by 3 bases and V by 1 base; bases with no gene match: 0. This CDR3 contains 15 residues. DNA of the CDR3: TGTGCCAGCAGCTTAGGACAGGGCTATAATTCACCCCTCCACTTT. It specifies CASSLGQGYNSPLHF.

The chain links TRBV19 to TRBJ2-5; weak D call: TRBD2 (6 bases). V dropped 2 bases and J dropped 0 bases, with 10 bases sitting between them. Germline CDR1 reads LNHDA; CDR2 reads SQIVND (reference sequence). The CDR3 is 15 amino acids. The CDR3 nucleotides are TGTGCCAGTAGTATATCTACGGGGGACCAAGAGACCCAGTACTTC. The encoded protein is CASSISTGDQETQYF.

This chain uses TRBV10-1 with TRBJ2-3, with 10 bases identical to TRBD2. The germline gives CDR1 WNHNN, CDR2 SYGVQD (reference sequence). This CDR3 is built from 18 residues. The J segment lost 2 bases and the V segment lost 1 base, leaving 9 bases of the junction unmatched. CDR3 amino acids: CASSEFASGGTNTDTQYF. For the CDR3, the DNA is TGCGCCAGCAGTGAGTTCGCTAGCGGGGGAACAAACACAGATACGCAGTATTTT.

The chain carries TRBV6-2 or TRBV6-3 and TRBJ2-3; 9 bases map to TRBD1. J gave up 2 bases and V 2 bases, and 5 bases lay outside the gene matches. From germline, CDR1 is MNHEY and CDR2 SVGEGT. The CDR3 has 16 residues. The CDR3 DNA reads TGTGCCAGCAGTTACGGTGACAGGGGGGCCACAGATACGCAGTATTTT. Amino acids: CASSYGDRGATDTQYF.

Only one count was recorded for this clone. The rearrangement joins TRBV6-5 to TRBJ2-3; the match to TRBD2 covers 10 bases. CDR1 and CDR2 from the germline V gene are MNHEY and SVGAGI. After removal of 6 bases from V and 2 bases from J, the junction contained 5 bases not matched to a gene. This CDR3 has 15 amino acids. The CDR3 reads CASRRTSGATDTQYF. Here the CDR3 DNA reads TGTGCCAGCAGACGTACTAGCGGGGCCACAGATACGCAGTATTTT.

This clone appeared once. The rearrangement joins TRBV19 to TRBJ2-3; possible D gene TRBD1, 5 bases. Trimming shortened V by 6 bases and J by 0 bases, and 10 bases separated the two germline ends. Germline loops: CDR1 LNHDA, CDR2 SQIVND (reference sequence). The CDR3 contains 14 residues. The CDR3 region has the DNA TGTGCCAGTAGGGAGACAGCCAGCACAGATACGCAGTATTTT. It codes for CASRETASTDTQYF.

The chain has TRBV7-3 and TRBJ2-1, with D maybe TRBD2 (7 bases). Trimming removed 2 bases from V and 6 bases from J, with 14 bases in between. Germline CDR1 SGHTA, CDR2 FQGTGA. The CDR3 is 15 amino acids. This CDR3 reads CASSLLGGRINEQFF. The CDR3 DNA reads as TGTGCCAGCAGCTTATTGGGGGGGCGCATCAATGAGCAGTTCTTC.

This clone occurred a few times. Here the CDR3 DNA reads TGCAGTGCTGGGCCGGGGAGGGAACTGTTTTTT. Protein: CSAGPGRELFF. This sequence joins TRBV20-1 and TRBJ1-4; D is undetermined. Germline V CDR1 and CDR2: DFQATT, SNEGSKA (reference sequence). The germline V and J ends were trimmed by 5 bases and 12 bases, with 13 bases remaining between them. The CDR3 runs 11 residues.

The rearrangement uses TRBV18 and TRBJ1-4, with TRBD1 identical over 7 bases. The CDR3 contains 15 residues. J was trimmed by 4 bases and V by 5 bases; bases with no gene match: 7. The germline V gene has CDR1 KGHSH and CDR2 LQKENI. The CDR3 bases are TGTGCCAGCTCAAGAGACAGGGCCGATAATGAAAAACTGTTTTTT. Protein sequence: CASSRDRADNEKLFF.

This clone showed up just once. The rearrangement links TRBV7-9 to TRBJ2-1; 12 bases align to TRBD2. The CDR3 consists of 18 residues. Trimming at V came to 5 bases and at J to 3 bases, leaving 11 bases not matched to a gene. Germline V gene data show CDR1 as SEHNR and CDR2 as FQNEAQ (reference sequence). CDR3 nucleotide sequence: TGTGCCAGCAGCCTGAGGACTAGCGGGGACCTAGGCTACAATGAGCAGTTCTTC. Its protein is CASSLRTSGDLGYNEQFF.

This sequence joins TRBV21-1 and TRBJ2-5; the DNA was not used to check the table's D call, TRBD1. TRBV21-1 is an annotated pseudogene. This CDR3 is 14 amino acids long. Here the CDR3 reads CASSKGQQQETQYF. The CDR3 DNA follows: TGTGCCAGCAGCAAGGGACAGCAACAAGAGACCCAGTACTTC.

This chain connects TRBV7-2 to TRBJ1-5; D uncertain. Germline assignment: CDR1 SGHTA and CDR2 FQGNSA. CDR3 length equals 16 residues. V dropped 3 bases and J dropped 1 base, with 13 bases sitting between them. The CDR3 is CASSFWASRSNQPQHF. CDR3 DNA sequence: TGTGCCAGCAGCTTTTGGGCTTCCCGGAGCAATCAGCCCCAGCATTTT. The variable domain in full, completed from reference TRBV7-2 and TRBJ1-5, reads GAGVSQSPSNKVTEKGKDVELRCDPISGHTALYWYRQSLGQGLEFLIYFQGNSAPDKSGLPSDRFSAERTGGSVSTLTIQRTQQEDSAVYLCASSFWASRSNQPQHFGDGTRLSIL.

V gene TRBV10-3 combines with J gene TRBJ1-1; 8 nucleotides match TRBD1. The J segment lost 4 bases and the V segment lost 1 base, leaving 5 bases of the junction unmatched. Per the germline V gene, CDR1 is ENHRY and CDR2 is SYGVKD. The CDR3 covers 15 residues. The CDR3 sequence: CAISEFQGATTEAFF. CDR3 sequence (DNA): TGTGCCATCAGTGAGTTCCAGGGGGCGACCACTGAAGCTTTCTTT.

V is TRBV5-4 and J is TRBJ1-6; D may be TRBD1 (5 bases). This CDR3 is 14 amino acids long. Germline CDR1 and CDR2: SGHNT and YYREEE (reference sequence). The ends were cut back, 2 bases at V and 9 bases at J, with 12 bases in the middle. The CDR3 protein is CASSLGQGGSPLHF. CDR3 in DNA: TGTGCCAGCAGCTTAGGGCAGGGTGGTTCACCCCTCCACTTT.

The chain combines TRBV4-3 with TRBJ1-4; TRBD1 matches at 8 bases. The CDR3 is made up of 16 amino acids. Germline trimming cut 4 bases from V and 3 bases from J; bases unmatched to any gene: 7. CDR1 is LGHNA and CDR2 is YSLEER in the germline V gene. In DNA form, the CDR3 reads TGCGCCAGCAGCCCGGAAACAGGGGGTTCTAATGAAAAACTGTTTTTT. As protein: CASSPETGGSNEKLFF.

The CDR3 DNA reads as TGCGCCAGCAGCTTGGATAGCGGGGGGGCCGGTGAGCAGTTCTTC. This encodes CASSLDSGGAGEQFF. The chain combines TRBV5-1 with TRBJ2-1; 11 bases are a match to TRBD2. CDR3 length: 15 residues. Per germline, CDR1 SGHRS and CDR2 YFSETQ. V lost 0 bases to trimming and J lost 9 bases; unmatched junction nucleotides: 5. Combining the CDR3 with reference TRBV5-1 and TRBJ2-1 gives the whole variable domain KAGVTQTPRYLIKTRGQQVTLSCSPISGHRSVSWYQQTPGQGLQFLFEYFSETQRNKGNFPGRFSGRQFSNSRSEMNVSTLELGDSALYLCASSLDSGGAGEQFFGPGTRLTVL.